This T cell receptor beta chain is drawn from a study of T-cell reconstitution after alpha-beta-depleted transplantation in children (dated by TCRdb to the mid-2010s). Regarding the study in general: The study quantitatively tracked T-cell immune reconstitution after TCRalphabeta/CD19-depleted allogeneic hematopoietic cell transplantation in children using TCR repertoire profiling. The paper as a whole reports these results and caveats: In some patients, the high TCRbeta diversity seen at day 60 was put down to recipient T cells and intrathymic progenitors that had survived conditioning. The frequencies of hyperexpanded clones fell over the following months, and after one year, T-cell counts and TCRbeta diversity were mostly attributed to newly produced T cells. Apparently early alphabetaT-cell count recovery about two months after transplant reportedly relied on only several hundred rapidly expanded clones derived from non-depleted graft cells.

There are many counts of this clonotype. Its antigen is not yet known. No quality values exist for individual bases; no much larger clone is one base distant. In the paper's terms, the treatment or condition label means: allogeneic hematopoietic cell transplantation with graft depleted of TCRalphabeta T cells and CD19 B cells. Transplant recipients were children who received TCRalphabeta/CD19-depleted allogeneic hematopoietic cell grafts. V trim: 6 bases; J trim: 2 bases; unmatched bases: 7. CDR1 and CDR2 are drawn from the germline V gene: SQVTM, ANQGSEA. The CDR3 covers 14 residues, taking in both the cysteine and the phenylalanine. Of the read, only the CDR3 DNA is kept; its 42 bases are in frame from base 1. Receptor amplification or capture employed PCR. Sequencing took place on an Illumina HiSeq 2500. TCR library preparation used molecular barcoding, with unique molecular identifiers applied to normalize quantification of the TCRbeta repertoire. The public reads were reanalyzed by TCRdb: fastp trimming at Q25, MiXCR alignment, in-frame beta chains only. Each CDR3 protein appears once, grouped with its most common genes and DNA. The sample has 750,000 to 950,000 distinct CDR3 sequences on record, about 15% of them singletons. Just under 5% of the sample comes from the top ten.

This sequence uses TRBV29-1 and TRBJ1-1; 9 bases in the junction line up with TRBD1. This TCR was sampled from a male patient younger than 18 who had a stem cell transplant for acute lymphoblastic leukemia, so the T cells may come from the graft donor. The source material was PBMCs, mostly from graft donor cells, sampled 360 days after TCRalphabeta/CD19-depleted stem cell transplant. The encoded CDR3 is CSVLQGAPNTEAFF. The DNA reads TGCAGCGTACTACAGGGGGCGCCTAACACTGAAGCTTTCTTT.